Sequencing of this TCR beta chain was carried out in a study of shared clonotypes between healthy human individuals. Across the whole study: Donors consisted of a couple of women and a few men between 18 and 49.

For this clone: What it recognizes is unknown.

The deep-level immunoSEQ assay was used. Assay used: immunoSEQ multiplex PCR; TCRdb lists only in-frame clones, some missing. The sample lists around 2.5 million clones, 93% seen once, with around 0.4% in the top ten. The CDR3 covers 15 residues. J lost 1 base, V lost 4 bases, and 4 bases had no gene match. The V gene's germline CDR1 is SGHTA and CDR2 FQGNSA. Broader study findings: Donors were few, which limited the genetic and exposure-history diversity represented.

This receptor was identified in a young man in good health. Some clones in this sample may be carry-over from other donors' samples. The sequencing input was naive CD4+ T cells from PBMCs. Specified subset: CD45RA+ positively selected. This rearrangement joins TRBV7-2 to TRBJ2-3; 8 bases align to TRBD1. As DNA, the CDR3 is TGTGCCAGCAGCTACGACAGGGGAGGCACAGATACGCAGTATTTT. Translated, it gives CASSYDRGGTDTQYF.